Each of the 13 T cell receptor beta chains below was sequenced from the same sample in a study of cytomegalovirus exposure and HLA in healthy donors. Primers for the PCR totalled 60 Vbeta and 13 Jbeta. This table comes from immunoSEQ multiplex PCR, and its TCRdb copy is limited to in-frame clones, with some not included. The listing records about 140,000 clones. The specimen was PBMCs. The receptors originated from a male donor in good health and CMV-seronegative.

V and J are TRBV5-1 and TRBJ1-1, with D perhaps TRBD1 (5 bases). The germline V and J ends were trimmed by 2 bases and 7 bases, with 12 bases remaining between them. The CDR3 is made up of 13 amino acids. Germline loops: CDR1 SGHRS, CDR2 YFSETQ. The CDR3 reads CASSFPLGGEAFF. The DNA for the CDR3 is TGCGCCAGCAGCTTCCCCCTCGGGGGTGAAGCTTTCTTT.

This sequence joins TRBV4-1 and TRBJ2-5, with 9 bases identical to TRBD2. The V gene's germline CDR1 is MGHRA and CDR2 YSYEKL. This CDR3 comprises 14 residues. The ends lost 4 bases at V and 3 bases at J; junction bases unmatched: 3. DNA of the CDR3: TGCGCCAGCAGCCTCGGACTAGCGAAAGAGACCCAGTACTTC. Translated: CASSLGLAKETQYF.

This rearrangement joins TRBV19 to TRBJ2-5; 8 nucleotides line up with TRBD1. The CDR3 spans 14 residues. Germline CDR1 is LNHDA and CDR2 is SQIVND (reference sequence). The V gene end was trimmed by 5 bases and the J gene end by 2 bases; junction bases not matched to a gene: 4. CDR3 bases: TGTGCCAGTAGTGTGACAGGGGAGCAAGAGACCCAGTACTTC. It encodes CASSVTGEQETQYF.

The gene calls are TRBV29-1 and TRBJ2-7, with a weak D call TRBD1 (6 bases). Germline V gives CDR1 SQVTM, CDR2 ANQGSEA. The CDR3 runs 12 residues. Trimming took off 5 bases at V and 2 bases at J, with 10 bases between the two ends. The CDR3 protein is CSVTGPTYEQYF. Here the CDR3 DNA reads TGCAGCGTTACAGGGCCCACCTACGAGCAGTACTTC.

The V gene is TRBV7-7, the J gene TRBJ2-7; the D gene is possibly TRBD1 (5 bases). Trimming pared 11 bases from V and 6 bases from J, leaving 17 bases between. CDR1 and CDR2 from the germline V gene are SSHAT and FNYEAQ (reference sequence). The CDR3 length is 12 residues. CDR3 DNA: TGTGCCCCGCCCAGGGTGGGTACCGAGCAGTACTTC. This sequence encodes CAPPRVGTEQYF.

V usage is TRBV11-3 and J usage is TRBJ2-3; 8 nucleotides align to TRBD1. This CDR3 is 15 amino acids long. The junction had 2 bases not matched to a gene; V was cut back by 3 bases and J by 0 bases. CDR1 SGHNT and CDR2 YENEEA come from the germline V gene. CDR3 residues: CASSFRTGSTDTQYF. Written as DNA, the CDR3 is TGTGCCAGCAGCTTTAGGACAGGGAGCACAGATACGCAGTATTTT.

This chain uses TRBV4-3 with TRBJ2-1; D is perhaps TRBD1 (5 bases). The CDR3 runs 15 residues. Looked up from germline, CDR1 is LGHNA and CDR2 is YSLEER. V was clipped by 0 bases and J by 3 bases, with 9 bases between them. CDR3 amino acids: CASSQEGQGYNEQFF. The CDR3 DNA reads TGCGCCAGCAGCCAAGAAGGTCAGGGCTACAATGAGCAGTTCTTC.

In nucleotides, the CDR3 is TGCGCCAGCAGCCAAGAAGCCCAGCGGGGCCGTTGGGAGCAGTACTTC. Protein product: CASSQEAQRGRWEQYF. This sequence joins TRBV4-3 and TRBJ2-7, with 7 bases matching TRBD2. The CDR3 is 16 residues long. Germline V gene lookup returns CDR1 LGHNA and CDR2 YSLEER. V lost 0 bases, J lost 7 bases, and 12 bases stayed unmatched.

The chain has TRBV7-8 and TRBJ1-3, with D uncertain. The CDR3 is made up of 16 amino acids. The germline gives CDR1 SGHVS, CDR2 FQNEAQ. V gave up 5 bases and J gave up 1 base, with 15 bases separating them. The CDR3: CASSLKPTGSGNTIYF. The DNA of the CDR3 is TGTGCCAGCAGCCTTAAACCCACGGGGTCTGGAAACACCATATATTTT.

This chain links TRBV28 with TRBJ1-2, with 9 bases that match TRBD1. Germline lookup yields CDR1 MDHEN and CDR2 SYDVKM. With V trimmed by 6 bases and J by 6 bases, 11 bases remained unmatched. The CDR3 length is 15 residues. The CDR3 DNA reads as TGTGCCAGCAGGACGGCTCCACAGGGGGCTAATGGCTACACCTTC. Encoded protein: CASRTAPQGANGYTF.

This chain uses TRBV14 with TRBJ2-1; maybe TRBD2 (6 bases). Germline assignment: CDR1 SGHDN and CDR2 FVKESK. V was pared by 2 bases and J by 7 bases, with 12 bases between. The CDR3 contains 14 residues. The CDR3 coding sequence is TGTGCCAGCAGCCAATGGGGACTGACAAATGAGCAGTTCTTC. This sequence encodes CASSQWGLTNEQFF.

The chain recombines TRBV28 with TRBJ1-2; no reliable D call. This CDR3 has 14 residues. CDR1 and CDR2 (germline): MDHEN, SYDVKM. The V gene lost 6 bases and the J gene lost 4 bases, with 15 bases spanning the gap. The CDR3 nucleotides read TGTGCCAGCAGGACCCCAACAGCCACCTATGGCTACACCTTC. Amino acids: CASRTPTATYGYTF.

The V call is TRBV6-1, the J call TRBJ1-4; D remains unclear. V was cut by 3 bases and J by 10 bases, with 15 bases left in between. The CDR3 runs 14 residues. Germline V CDR1 and CDR2: MNHNS, SASEGT. The CDR3 DNA reads TGTGCCAGCAGTGATTCGCTACGGGGTCGAAAACTGTTTTTT. It specifies CASSDSLRGRKLFF.